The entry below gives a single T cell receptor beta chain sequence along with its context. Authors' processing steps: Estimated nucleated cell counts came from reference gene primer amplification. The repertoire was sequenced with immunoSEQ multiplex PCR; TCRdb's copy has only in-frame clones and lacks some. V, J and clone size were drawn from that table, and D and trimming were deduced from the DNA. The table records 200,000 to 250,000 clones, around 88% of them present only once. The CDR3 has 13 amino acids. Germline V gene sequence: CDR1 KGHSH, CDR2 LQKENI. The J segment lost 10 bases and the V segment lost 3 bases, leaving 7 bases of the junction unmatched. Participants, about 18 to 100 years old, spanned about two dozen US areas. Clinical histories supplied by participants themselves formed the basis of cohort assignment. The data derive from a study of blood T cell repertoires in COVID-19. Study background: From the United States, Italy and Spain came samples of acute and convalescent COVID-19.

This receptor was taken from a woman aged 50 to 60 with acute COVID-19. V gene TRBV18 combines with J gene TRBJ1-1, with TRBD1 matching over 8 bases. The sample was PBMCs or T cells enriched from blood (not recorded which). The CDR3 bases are TGTGCCAGCTCACCCGGACAGGGTGATGTAGCTTTCTTT. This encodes CASSPGQGDVAFF.